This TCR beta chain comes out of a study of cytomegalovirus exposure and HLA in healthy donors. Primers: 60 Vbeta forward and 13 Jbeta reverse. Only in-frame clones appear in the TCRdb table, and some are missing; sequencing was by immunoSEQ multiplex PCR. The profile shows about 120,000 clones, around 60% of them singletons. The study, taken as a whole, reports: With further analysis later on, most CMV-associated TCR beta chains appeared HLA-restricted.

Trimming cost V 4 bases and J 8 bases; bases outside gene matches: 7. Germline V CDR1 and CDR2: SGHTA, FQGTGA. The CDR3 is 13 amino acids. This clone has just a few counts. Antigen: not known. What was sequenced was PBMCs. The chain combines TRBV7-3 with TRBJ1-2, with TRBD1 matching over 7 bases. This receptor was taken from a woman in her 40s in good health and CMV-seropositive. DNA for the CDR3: TGTGCCAGCAGCTCCGGACAGGAGTCGGGCTACACCTTC. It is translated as CASSSGQESGYTF.